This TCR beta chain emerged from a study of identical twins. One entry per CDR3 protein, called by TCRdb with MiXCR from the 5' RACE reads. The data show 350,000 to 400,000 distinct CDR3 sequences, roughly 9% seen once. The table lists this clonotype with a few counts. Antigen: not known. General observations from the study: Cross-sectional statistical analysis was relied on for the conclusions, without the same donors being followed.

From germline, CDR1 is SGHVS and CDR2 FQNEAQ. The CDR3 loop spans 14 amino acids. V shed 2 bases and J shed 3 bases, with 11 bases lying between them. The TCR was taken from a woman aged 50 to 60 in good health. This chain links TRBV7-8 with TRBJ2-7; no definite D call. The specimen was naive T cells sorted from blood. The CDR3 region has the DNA TGTGCCAGCAGCTTATATCCTGCGAGCTACGAGCAGTACTTC. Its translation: CASSLYPASYEQYF.